The present entry profiles one T cell receptor (beta chain) with its context. Its antigen is not known. The sample comes from a study of T cell responses to AZD1222 COVID-19 vaccine. Study-wide findings and caveats: At 160-218 and 743-854, vaccine-associated CD4 TCRs were dominant, and they spanned spike. Clonal diversity was possibly underestimated, and white British individuals and females predominated among donors. Increases in Spike-specific TCR breadth and depth were seen after two AZD1222 doses. Baseline testing showed seropositivity in only a handful of AZD1222 recipients.

Here immunoSEQ multiplex PCR was the method, and the copy in TCRdb shows in-frame clones only, minus some. This table holds more than 140,000 clones, 88% found once. This CDR3 region has 16 residues. The germline V and J ends were trimmed by 5 bases and 3 bases, with 19 bases remaining between them. Germline V gene sequence: CDR1 LNHDA, CDR2 SQIVND (reference sequence). The sample in question was peripheral blood, obtained on day 0 of AZD1222 vaccination. This sequence joins TRBV19 and TRBJ1-1, with D possibly matching TRBD1 (5 bases). This sequence originates from an adult in good health. CDR3 bases: TGTGCCAGTAGTTATAGGGGATCTGCTTCTCACACTGAAGCTTTCTTT. Protein sequence: CASSYRGSASHTEAFF.